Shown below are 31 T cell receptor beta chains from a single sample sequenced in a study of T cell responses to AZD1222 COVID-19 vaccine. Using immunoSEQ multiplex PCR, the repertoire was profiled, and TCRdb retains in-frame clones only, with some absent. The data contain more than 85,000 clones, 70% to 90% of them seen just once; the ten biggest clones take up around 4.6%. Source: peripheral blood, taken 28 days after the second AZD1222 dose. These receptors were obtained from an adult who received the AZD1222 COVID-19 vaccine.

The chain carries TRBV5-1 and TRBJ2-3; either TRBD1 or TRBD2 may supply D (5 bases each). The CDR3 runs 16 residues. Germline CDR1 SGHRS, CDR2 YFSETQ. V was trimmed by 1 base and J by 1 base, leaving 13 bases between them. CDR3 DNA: TGCGCCAGCAGCTTGTTGGTTGGGGGAGGCACAGATACGCAGTATTTT. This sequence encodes CASSLLVGGGTDTQYF.

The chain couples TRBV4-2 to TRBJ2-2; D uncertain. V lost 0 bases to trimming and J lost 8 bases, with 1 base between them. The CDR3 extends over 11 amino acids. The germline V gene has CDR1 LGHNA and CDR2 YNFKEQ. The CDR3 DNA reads TGTGCCAGCAGCCAAGAAGGGGAGCTGTTTTTT. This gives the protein CASSQEGELFF.

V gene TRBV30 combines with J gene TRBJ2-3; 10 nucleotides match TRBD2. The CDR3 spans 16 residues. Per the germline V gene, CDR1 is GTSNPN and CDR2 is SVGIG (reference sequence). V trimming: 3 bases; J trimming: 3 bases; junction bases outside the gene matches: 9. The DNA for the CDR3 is TGTGCCTGGAGCCAGGGAGCTAGCGGGAGTACAGATACGCAGTATTTT. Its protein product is CAWSQGASGSTDTQYF.

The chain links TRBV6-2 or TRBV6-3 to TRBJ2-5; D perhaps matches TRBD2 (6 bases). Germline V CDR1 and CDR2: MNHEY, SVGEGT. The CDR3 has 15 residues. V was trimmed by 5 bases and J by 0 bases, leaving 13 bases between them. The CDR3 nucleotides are TGTGCCAGCAGTCCGCCAGGAGGGTACCAAGAGACCCAGTACTTC. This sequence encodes CASSPPGGYQETQYF.

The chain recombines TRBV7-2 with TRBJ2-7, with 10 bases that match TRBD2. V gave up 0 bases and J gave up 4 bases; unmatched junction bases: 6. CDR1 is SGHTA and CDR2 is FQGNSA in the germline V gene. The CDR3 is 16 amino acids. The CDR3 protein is CASSLAGGLANYEQYF. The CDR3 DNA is TGTGCCAGCAGCTTAGCAGGGGGACTAGCGAATTACGAGCAGTACTTC.

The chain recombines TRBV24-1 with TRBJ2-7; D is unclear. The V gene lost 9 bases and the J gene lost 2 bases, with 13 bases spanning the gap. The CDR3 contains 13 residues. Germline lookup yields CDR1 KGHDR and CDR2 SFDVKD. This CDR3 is CATESGSTYEQYF. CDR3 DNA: TGTGCCACCGAGTCAGGATCTACCTACGAGCAGTACTTC.

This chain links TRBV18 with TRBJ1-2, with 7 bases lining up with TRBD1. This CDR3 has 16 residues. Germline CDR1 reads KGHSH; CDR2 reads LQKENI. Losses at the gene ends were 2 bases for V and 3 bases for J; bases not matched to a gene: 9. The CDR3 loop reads CASSPETRGLDYGYTF. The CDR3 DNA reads TGTGCCAGCTCACCAGAGACTAGGGGGCTTGACTATGGCTACACCTTC.

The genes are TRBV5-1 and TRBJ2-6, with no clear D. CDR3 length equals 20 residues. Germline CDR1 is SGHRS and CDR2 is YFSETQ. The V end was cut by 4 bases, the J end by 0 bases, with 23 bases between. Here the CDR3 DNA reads TGCGCCAGCAGCCCCGTTGTGGGGATACTTAGTCCCTCTGGGGCCAACGTCCTGACTTTC. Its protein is CASSPVVGILSPSGANVLTF.

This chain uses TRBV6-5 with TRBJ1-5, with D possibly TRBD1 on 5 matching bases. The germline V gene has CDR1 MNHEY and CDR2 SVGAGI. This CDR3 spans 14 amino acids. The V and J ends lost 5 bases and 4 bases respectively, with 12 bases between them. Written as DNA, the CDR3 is TGTGCCAGCAGTCTCGAGGGACCTAATCAGCCCCAGCATTTT. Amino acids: CASSLEGPNQPQHF.

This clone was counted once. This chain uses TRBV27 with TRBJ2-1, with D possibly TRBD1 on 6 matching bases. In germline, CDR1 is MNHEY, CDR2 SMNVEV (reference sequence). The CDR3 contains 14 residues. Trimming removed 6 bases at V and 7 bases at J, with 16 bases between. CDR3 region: CASSELPRGNEQFF. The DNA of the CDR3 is TGTGCCAGCAGCGAACTACCCAGGGGAAATGAGCAGTTCTTC.

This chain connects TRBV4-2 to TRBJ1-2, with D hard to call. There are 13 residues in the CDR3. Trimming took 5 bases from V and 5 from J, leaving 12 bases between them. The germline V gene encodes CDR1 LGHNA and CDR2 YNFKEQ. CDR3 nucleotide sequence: TGTGCCAGCAGCGTCTCCGGAGAGTATGGCTACACCTTC. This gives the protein CASSVSGEYGYTF.

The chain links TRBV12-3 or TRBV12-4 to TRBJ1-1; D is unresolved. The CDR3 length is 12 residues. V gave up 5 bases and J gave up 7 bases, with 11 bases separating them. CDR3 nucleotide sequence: TGTGCCAGCAGTCCCTCTAGGATTGAAGCTTTCTTT. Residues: CASSPSRIEAFF.

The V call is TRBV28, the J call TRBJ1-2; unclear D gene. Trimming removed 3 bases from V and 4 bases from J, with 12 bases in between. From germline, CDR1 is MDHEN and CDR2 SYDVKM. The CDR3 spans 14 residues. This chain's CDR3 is CASSLRTSSYGYTF. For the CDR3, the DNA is TGTGCCAGCAGTTTGCGGACGAGTAGCTATGGCTACACCTTC.

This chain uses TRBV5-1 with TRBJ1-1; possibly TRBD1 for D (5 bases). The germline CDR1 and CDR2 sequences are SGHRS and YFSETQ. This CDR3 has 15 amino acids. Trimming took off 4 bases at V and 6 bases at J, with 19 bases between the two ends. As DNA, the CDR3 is TGCGCCAGCAGCGGCGGACCAGGGATCGGGGCTGAAGCTTTCTTT. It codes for CASSGGPGIGAEAFF.

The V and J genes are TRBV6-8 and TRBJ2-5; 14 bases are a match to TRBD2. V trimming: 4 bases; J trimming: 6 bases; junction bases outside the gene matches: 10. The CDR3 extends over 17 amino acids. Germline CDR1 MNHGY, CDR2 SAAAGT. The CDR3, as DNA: TGTGCCAGCAGTTCTAGACTAGCGGGAGGGCCGACGAAGACCCAGTACTTC. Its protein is CASSSRLAGGPTKTQYF.

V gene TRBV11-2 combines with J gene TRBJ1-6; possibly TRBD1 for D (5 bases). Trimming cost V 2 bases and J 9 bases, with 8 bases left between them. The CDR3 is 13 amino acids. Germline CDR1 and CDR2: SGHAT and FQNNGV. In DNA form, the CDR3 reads TGTGCCAGCAGCTTACAGGGAGGTTCACCCCTCCACTTT. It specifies CASSLQGGSPLHF.

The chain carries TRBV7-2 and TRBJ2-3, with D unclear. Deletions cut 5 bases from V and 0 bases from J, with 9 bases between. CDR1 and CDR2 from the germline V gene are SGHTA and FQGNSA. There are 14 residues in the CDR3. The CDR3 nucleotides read TGTGCCAGCAGCCCGGATCTAAGCACAGATACGCAGTATTTT. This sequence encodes CASSPDLSTDTQYF.

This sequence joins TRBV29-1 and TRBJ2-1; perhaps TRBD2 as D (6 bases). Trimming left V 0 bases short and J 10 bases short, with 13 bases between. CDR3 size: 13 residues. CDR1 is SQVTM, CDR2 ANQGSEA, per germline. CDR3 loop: CSVEEGGRQEQFF. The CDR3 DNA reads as TGCAGCGTTGAAGAGGGGGGTAGACAGGAGCAGTTCTTC.

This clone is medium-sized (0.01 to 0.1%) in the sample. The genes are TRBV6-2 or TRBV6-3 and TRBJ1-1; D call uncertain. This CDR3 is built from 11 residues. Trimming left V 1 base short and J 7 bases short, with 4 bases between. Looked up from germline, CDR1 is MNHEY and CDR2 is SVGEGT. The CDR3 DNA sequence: TGTGCCAGCAGTTACTGGTTTGAAGCTTTCTTT. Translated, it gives CASSYWFEAFF.

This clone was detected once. Written as DNA, the CDR3 is TGTGCCAGCAGCCTACTAGCGGGAGGCTCCTACGAGCAGTACTTC. The encoded protein is CASSLLAGGSYEQYF. V gene TRBV5-4 combines with J gene TRBJ2-7; 12 bases match TRBD2. Per germline, CDR1 SGHNT and CDR2 YYREEE (reference sequence). The CDR3 contains 15 residues. Trimming took 4 bases from V and 0 from J; bases not matched to a gene: 2.

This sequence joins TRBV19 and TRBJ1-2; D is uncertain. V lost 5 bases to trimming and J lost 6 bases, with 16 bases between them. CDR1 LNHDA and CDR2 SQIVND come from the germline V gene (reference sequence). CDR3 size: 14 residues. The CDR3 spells CASSHSRKAHGYTF. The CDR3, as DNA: TGTGCCAGTAGTCATTCCCGGAAGGCCCATGGCTACACCTTC.

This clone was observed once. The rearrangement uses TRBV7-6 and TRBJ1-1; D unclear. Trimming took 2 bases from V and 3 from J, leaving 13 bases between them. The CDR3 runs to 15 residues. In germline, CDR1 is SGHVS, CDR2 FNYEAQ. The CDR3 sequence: CASSLKRNRDTEAFF. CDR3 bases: TGTGCCAGCAGCTTAAAGAGGAACCGGGACACTGAAGCTTTCTTT.

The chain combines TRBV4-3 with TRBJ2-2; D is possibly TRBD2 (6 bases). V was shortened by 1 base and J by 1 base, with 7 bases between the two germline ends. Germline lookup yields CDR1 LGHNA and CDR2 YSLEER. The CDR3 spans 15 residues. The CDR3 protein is CASSQVAENTGELFF. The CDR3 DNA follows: TGCGCCAGCAGCCAAGTAGCGGAGAACACCGGGGAGCTGTTTTTT.

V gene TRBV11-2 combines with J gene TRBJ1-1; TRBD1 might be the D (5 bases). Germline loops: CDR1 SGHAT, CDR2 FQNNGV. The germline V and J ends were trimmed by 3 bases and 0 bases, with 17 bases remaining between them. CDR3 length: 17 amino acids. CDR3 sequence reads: CASSFPIGGYMNTEAFF. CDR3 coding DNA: TGTGCCAGCAGCTTCCCGATCGGGGGATACATGAACACTGAAGCTTTCTTT.

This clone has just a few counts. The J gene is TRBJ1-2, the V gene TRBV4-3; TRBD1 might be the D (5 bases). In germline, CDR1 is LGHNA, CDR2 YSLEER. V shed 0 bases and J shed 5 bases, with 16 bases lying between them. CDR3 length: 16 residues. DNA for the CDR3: TGCGCCAGCAGCCAAGATCGGGGGTGGGGCGGGTATGGCTACACCTTC. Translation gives CASSQDRGWGGYGYTF.

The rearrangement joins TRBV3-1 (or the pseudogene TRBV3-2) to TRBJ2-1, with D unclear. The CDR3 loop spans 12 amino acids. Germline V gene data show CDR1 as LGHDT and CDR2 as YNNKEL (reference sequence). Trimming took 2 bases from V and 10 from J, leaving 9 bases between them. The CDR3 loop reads CASSQMTLEQFF. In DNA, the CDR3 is TGTGCCAGCAGCCAAATGACCCTCGAGCAGTTCTTC.

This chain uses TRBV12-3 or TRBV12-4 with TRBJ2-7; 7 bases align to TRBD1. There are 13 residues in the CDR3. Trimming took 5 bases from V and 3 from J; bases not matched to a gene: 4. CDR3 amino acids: CASSGQVGYEQYF. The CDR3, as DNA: TGTGCCAGCAGTGGACAGGTGGGCTACGAGCAGTACTTC.

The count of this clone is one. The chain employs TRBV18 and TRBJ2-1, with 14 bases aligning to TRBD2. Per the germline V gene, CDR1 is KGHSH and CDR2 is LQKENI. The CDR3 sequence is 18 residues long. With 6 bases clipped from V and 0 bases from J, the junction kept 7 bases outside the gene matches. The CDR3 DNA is TGTGCCAGCTCCAGGACTAGCGGGAGGCCGAGCTCCTACAATGAGCAGTTCTTC. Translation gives CASSRTSGRPSSYNEQFF.

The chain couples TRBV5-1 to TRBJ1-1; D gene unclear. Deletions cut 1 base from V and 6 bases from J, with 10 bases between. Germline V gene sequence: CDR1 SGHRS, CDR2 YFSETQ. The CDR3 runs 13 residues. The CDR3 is CASSLSGNPEAFF. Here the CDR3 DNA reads TGCGCCAGCAGCTTGTCAGGTAACCCTGAAGCTTTCTTT.

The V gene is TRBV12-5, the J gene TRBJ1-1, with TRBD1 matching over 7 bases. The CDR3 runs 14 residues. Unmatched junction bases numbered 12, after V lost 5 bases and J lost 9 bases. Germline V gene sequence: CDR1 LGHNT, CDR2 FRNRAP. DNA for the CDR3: TGTGCTAGTGGTGTCACGTCCGGGACAGTTAAAGCTTTCTTT. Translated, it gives CASGVTSGTVKAFF.

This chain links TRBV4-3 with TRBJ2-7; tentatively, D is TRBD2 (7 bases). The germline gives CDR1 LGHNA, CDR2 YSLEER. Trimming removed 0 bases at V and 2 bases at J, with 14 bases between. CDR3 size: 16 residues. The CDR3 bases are TGCGCCAGCAGCCAAGATAGGGGGGGGCCCACCTACGAGCAGTACTTC. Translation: CASSQDRGGPTYEQYF.